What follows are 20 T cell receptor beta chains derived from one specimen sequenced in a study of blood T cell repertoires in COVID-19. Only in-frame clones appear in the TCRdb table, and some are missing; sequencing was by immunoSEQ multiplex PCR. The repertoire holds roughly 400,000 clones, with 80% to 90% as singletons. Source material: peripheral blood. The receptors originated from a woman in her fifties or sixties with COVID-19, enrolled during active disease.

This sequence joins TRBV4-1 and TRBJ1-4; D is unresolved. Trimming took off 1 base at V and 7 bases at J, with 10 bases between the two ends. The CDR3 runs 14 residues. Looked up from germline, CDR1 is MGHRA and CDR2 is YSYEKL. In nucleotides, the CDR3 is TGCGCCAGCAGCCAAGCGGTCACAGTTGAAAAACTGTTTTTT. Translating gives CASSQAVTVEKLFF.

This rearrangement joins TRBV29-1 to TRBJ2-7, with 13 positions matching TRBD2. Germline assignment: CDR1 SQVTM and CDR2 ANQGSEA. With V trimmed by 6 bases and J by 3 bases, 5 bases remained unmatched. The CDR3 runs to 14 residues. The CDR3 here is CSVTSGGALYEQYF. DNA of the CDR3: TGCAGCGTAACTAGCGGGGGGGCCCTCTACGAGCAGTACTTC.

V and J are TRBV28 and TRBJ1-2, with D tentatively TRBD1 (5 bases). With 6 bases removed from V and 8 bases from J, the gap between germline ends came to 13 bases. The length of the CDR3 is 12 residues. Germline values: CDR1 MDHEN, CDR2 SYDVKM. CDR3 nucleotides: TGTGCCAGCAGGGCCAGGGTGGGGGGCTACACCTTC. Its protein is CASRARVGGYTF.

DNA for the CDR3: TGTGCCAGCTCACCATGGGGGGGCGGCAGGAACACTGAAGCTTTCTTT. Translating gives CASSPWGGGRNTEAFF. The chain has TRBV18 and TRBJ1-1, with a possible D match to TRBD1 (6 bases). CDR1 KGHSH and CDR2 LQKENI come from the germline V gene. The ends were cut back, 2 bases at V and 1 base at J, with 14 bases in the middle. This CDR3 comprises 16 residues.

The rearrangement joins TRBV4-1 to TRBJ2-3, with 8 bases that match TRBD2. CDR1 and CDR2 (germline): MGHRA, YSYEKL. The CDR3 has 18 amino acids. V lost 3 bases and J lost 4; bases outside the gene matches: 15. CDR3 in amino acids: CASSQVDSGGGGSDTQYF. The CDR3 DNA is TGCGCCAGCAGCCAGGTGGATTCCGGGGGCGGGGGGTCAGATACGCAGTATTTT.

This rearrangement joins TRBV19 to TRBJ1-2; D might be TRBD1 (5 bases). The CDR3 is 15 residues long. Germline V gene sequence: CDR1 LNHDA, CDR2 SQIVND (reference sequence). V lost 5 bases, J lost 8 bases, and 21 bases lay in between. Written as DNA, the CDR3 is TGTGCCAGTAGTTCAGTTGGGGCAGGAGAAAGGGGCTACACCTTC. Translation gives CASSSVGAGERGYTF.

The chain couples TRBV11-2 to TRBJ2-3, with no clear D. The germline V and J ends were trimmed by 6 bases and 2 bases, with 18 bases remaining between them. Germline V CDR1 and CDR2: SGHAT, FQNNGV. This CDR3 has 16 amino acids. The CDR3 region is CASSMGHRALTDTQYF. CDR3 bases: TGTGCCAGCAGTATGGGCCATAGAGCCCTCACAGATACGCAGTATTTT.

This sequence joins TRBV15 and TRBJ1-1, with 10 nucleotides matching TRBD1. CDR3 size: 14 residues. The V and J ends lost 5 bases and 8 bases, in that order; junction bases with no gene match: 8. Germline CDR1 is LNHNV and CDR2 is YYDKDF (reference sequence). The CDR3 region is CATSPGQGPREAFF. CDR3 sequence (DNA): TGTGCCACCAGCCCGGGACAGGGGCCGAGGGAAGCTTTCTTT.

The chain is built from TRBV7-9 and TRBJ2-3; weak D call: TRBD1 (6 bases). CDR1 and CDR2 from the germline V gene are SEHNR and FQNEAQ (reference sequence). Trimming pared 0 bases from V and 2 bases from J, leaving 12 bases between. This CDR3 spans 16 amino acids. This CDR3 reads CASSLAGQVFTDTQYF. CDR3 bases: TGTGCCAGCAGCTTAGCGGGACAAGTCTTCACAGATACGCAGTATTTT.

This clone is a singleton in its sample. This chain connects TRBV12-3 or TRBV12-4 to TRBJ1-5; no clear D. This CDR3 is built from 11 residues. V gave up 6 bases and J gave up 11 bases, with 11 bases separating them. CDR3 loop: CASSREMTQHF. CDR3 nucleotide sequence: TGTGCCAGCAGCCGCGAGATGACCCAGCATTTT.

The CDR3 region is CASREGPGGTQYF. DNA for the CDR3: TGTGCCAGCAGAGAGGGTCCAGGTGGCACCCAGTACTTC. V and J are TRBV5-4 and TRBJ2-5, with a possible D match to TRBD2 (5 bases). The CDR3 consists of 13 residues. Trimming left V 5 bases short and J 8 bases short, with 16 bases between. Per germline, CDR1 SGHNT and CDR2 YYREEE (reference sequence).

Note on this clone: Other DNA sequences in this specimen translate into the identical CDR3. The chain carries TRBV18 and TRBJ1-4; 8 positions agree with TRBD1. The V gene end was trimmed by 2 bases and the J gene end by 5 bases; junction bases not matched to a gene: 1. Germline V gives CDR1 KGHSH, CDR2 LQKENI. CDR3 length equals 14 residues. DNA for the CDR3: TGTGCCAGCTCACCAGGACAGGGAAATGAAAAACTGTTTTTT. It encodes CASSPGQGNEKLFF.

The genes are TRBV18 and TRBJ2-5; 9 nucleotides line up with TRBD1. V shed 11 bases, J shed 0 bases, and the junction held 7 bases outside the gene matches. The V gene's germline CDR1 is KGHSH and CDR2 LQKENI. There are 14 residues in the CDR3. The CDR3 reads CAGRTGADQETQYF. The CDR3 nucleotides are TGTGCCGGCCGGACAGGGGCTGACCAAGAGACCCAGTACTTC.

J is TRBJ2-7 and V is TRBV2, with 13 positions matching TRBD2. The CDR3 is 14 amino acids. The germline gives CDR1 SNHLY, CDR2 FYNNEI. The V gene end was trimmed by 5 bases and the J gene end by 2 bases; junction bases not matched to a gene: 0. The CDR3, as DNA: TGTGCCAGCAGTACTAGCGGGGGGGCCTACGAGCAGTACTTC. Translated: CASSTSGGAYEQYF. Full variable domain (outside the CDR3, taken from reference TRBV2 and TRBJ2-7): EPEVTQTPSHQVTQMGQEVILRCVPISNHLYFYWYRQILGQKVEFLVSFYNNEISEKSEIFDDQFSVERPDGSNFTLKIRSTKLEDSAMYFCASSTSGGAYEQYFGPGTRLTVT.

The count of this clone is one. DNA of the CDR3: TGTGCCAGCAGACAGGGGAGGTATAATTCACCCCTCCACTTT. This encodes CASRQGRYNSPLHF. The chain links TRBV6-5 to TRBJ1-6; 7 nucleotides agree with TRBD1. Germline CDR1 and CDR2: MNHEY and SVGAGI. This CDR3 is built from 14 residues. The V segment lost 6 bases and the J segment 4 bases; nucleotides outside the gene matches: 3.

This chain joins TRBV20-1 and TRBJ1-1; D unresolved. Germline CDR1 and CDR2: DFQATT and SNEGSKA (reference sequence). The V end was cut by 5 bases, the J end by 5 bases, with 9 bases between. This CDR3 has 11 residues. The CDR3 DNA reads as TGCAGTGCTTACGCGGGGACTGAAGCTTTCTTT. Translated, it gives CSAYAGTEAFF.

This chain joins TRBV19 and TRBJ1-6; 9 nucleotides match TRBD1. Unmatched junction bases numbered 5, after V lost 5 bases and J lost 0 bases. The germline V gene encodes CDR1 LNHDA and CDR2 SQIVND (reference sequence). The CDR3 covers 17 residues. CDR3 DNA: TGTGCCAGTAGTCCCGGGACAGGGAGCTCCTATAATTCACCCCTCCACTTT. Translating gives CASSPGTGSSYNSPLHF.

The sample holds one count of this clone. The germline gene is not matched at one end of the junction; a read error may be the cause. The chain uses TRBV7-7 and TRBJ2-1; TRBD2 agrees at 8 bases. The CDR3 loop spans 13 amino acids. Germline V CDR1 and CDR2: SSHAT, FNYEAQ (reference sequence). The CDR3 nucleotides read TGTGCTAGCAGCTCGGGGGGGAGCAATGAGCAGTTCTTC. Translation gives CASSSGGSNEQFF.

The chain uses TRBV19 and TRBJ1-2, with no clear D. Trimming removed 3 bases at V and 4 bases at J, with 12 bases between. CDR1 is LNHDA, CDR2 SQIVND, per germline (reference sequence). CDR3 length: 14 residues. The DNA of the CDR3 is TGTGCCAGTAGTATCAGCGGATCCCCCTATGGCTACACCTTC. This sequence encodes CASSISGSPYGYTF.

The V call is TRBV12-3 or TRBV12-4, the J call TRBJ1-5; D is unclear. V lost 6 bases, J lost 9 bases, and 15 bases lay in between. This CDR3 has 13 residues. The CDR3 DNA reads TGTGCCAGCAGCTTTGCAGAACGCATGCCCCAGCATTTT. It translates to CASSFAERMPQHF.